The rows below give T cell receptor beta chains drawn from one sample of a study of T cells in Graves' hyperthyroidism and ophthalmopathy. TCRdb re-called the multiplex PCR reads through MiXCR, storing one row per CDR3 protein. The sample lists 600,000 to 900,000 distinct CDR3 sequences, about a sixth seen once, with over 7.5% in the top ten. The specimen sequenced was blood. These receptor sequences come from a man in his late teens or twenties with Graves' hyperthyroidism. Both conserved end residues are part of each CDR3. A D gene is named only where the DNA matches it firmly. Size is omitted from some rows. Given values are once, few, many or a class for expanded clones.

j_call: TRBJ1-3
cdr3_length: 14
d_call: .
clone_size: few
v_call: TRBV6-1
cdr3_nt: TGTGCCAGCAGTGAAGCTGGAACCGGAAACACCATATATTTT
cdr3_aa: CASSEAGTGNTIYF

j_call: TRBJ2-1
cdr3_length: 15
d_call: TRBD2
clone_size: many
v_call: TRBV12-3/TRBV12-4
cdr3_nt: TGTGCCAGCAGTGTACTAGCGGGAGGAGGGCGGGAGCAGTTCTTC
cdr3_aa: CASSVLAGGGREQFF

j_call: TRBJ2-7
cdr3_length: 12
d_call: TRBD2
clone_size: many
v_call: TRBV2
cdr3_nt: TGTGCCGGAAAGACTAGCGAATACGAGCAGTACTTC
cdr3_aa: CAGKTSEYEQYF

j_call: TRBJ1-6
cdr3_length: 10
d_call: .
clone_size: many
v_call: TRBV2
cdr3_nt: TGTGCCAGCAGTAATTCACCCCTCCACTTT
cdr3_aa: CASSNSPLHF

j_call: TRBJ2-1
cdr3_length: 17
d_call: TRBD2
clone_size: .
v_call: TRBV20-1
cdr3_nt: TGCAGTGCCGGAGAGATAGCGGGCCGGAACCCCCTCAATGAGCAGTTCTTC
cdr3_aa: CSAGEIAGRNPLNEQFF

j_call: TRBJ2-7
cdr3_length: 16
d_call: .
clone_size: .
v_call: TRBV18
cdr3_nt: TGTGCCAGCTCACCGAGTGGGGCGGGGCTCTCCTACGAGCAGTACTTC
cdr3_aa: CASSPSGAGLSYEQYF

j_call: TRBJ2-7
cdr3_length: 13
d_call: TRBD2
clone_size: .
v_call: TRBV20-1
cdr3_nt: TGCAGTGTTCAAGCGGGAGGAGGCTACGAGCAGTACTTC
cdr3_aa: CSVQAGGGYEQYF

j_call: TRBJ1-5
cdr3_length: 12
d_call: .
clone_size: few
v_call: TRBV7-9
cdr3_nt: TGTGCCAGCAGCTTATCGCATCAGCCCCAGCATTTT
cdr3_aa: CASSLSHQPQHF

j_call: TRBJ1-5
cdr3_length: 15
d_call: .
clone_size: .
v_call: TRBV25-1
cdr3_nt: TGTGCCAGCAGTGAGGACAGTTTTAGCAATCAGCCCCAGCATTTT
cdr3_aa: CASSEDSFSNQPQHF

j_call: TRBJ2-1
cdr3_length: 17
d_call: .
clone_size: .
v_call: TRBV4-1
cdr3_nt: TGCGCCAGCAGCCAGGGGGATTCCGGGTCGCCATCGTTGGAGCAGTTCTTC
cdr3_aa: CASSQGDSGSPSLEQFF

j_call: TRBJ2-5
cdr3_length: 15
d_call: .
clone_size: .
v_call: TRBV28
cdr3_nt: TGTGCCAGCAGACCCTACCTGACGCACCAAGAGACCCAGTACTTC
cdr3_aa: CASRPYLTHQETQYF

j_call: TRBJ1-5
cdr3_length: 12
d_call: .
clone_size: many
v_call: TRBV29-1
cdr3_nt: TGCAGCGTTGGACAGGGCAATCAGCCCCAGCATTTT
cdr3_aa: CSVGQGNQPQHF

j_call: TRBJ1-1
cdr3_length: 15
d_call: .
clone_size: many
v_call: TRBV28
cdr3_nt: TGTGCCCGTCGTAGTGGGCAGGGAGATAACACTGAAGCTTTCTTT
cdr3_aa: CARRSGQGDNTEAFF

j_call: TRBJ2-7
cdr3_length: 14
d_call: .
clone_size: many
v_call: TRBV20-1
cdr3_nt: TGCAGTGCTAGAGCGGCTAGCGTGGACTACGAGCAGTACTTC
cdr3_aa: CSARAASVDYEQYF

j_call: TRBJ2-2
cdr3_length: 17
d_call: .
clone_size: many
v_call: TRBV28
cdr3_nt: TGTGCCAGCAGTTTAGGGTTTTACGGTTCGAACACCGGGGAGCTGTTTTTT
cdr3_aa: CASSLGFYGSNTGELFF

j_call: TRBJ2-7
cdr3_length: 12
d_call: .
clone_size: few
v_call: TRBV11-3
cdr3_nt: TGTGCCAGCAGCTCAACCAACTACGAGCAGTACTTC
cdr3_aa: CASSSTNYEQYF

j_call: TRBJ1-4
cdr3_length: 13
d_call: .
clone_size: many
v_call: TRBV28
cdr3_nt: TGTGCCAGCAGTTTATCCGGGGGGGGAAAACTGTTTTTT
cdr3_aa: CASSLSGGGKLFF

j_call: TRBJ1-2
cdr3_length: 15
d_call: TRBD1
clone_size: .
v_call: TRBV3-1
cdr3_nt: TGTGCCAGCAGCCAAGGGGACAGGGACCCCTATGGCTACACCTTC
cdr3_aa: CASSQGDRDPYGYTF

j_call: TRBJ1-6
cdr3_length: 16
d_call: TRBD1
clone_size: .
v_call: TRBV9
cdr3_nt: TGTGCCAGCAGCGTAGGACAGGGGAGAATTAATTCACCCCTCCACTTT
cdr3_aa: CASSVGQGRINSPLHF

j_call: TRBJ2-2
cdr3_length: 15
d_call: .
clone_size: .
v_call: TRBV5-1
cdr3_nt: TGCGCCAGCAGCTTGGGGGCCGGGGGCCACGGGGAGCTGTTTTTT
cdr3_aa: CASSLGAGGHGELFF

j_call: TRBJ1-1
cdr3_length: 15
d_call: TRBD1
clone_size: many
v_call: TRBV11-2
cdr3_nt: TGTGCCAGCAGCTTAGTGCAGGGGGCGAACACTGAAGCTTTCTTT
cdr3_aa: CASSLVQGANTEAFF

j_call: TRBJ2-1
cdr3_length: 13
d_call: .
clone_size: many
v_call: TRBV3-1
cdr3_nt: TGTGCCAGCAGCCAAGACGAGGAAGGTGAGCAGTTCTTC
cdr3_aa: CASSQDEEGEQFF

j_call: TRBJ2-1
cdr3_length: 17
d_call: TRBD2
clone_size: .
v_call: TRBV10-2
cdr3_nt: TGCGCCAGCAGTAAACTAGCGGAAGTGAGCTCCTACAATGAGCAGTTCTTC
cdr3_aa: CASSKLAEVSSYNEQFF

j_call: TRBJ2-7
cdr3_length: 16
d_call: TRBD1
clone_size: .
v_call: TRBV5-1
cdr3_nt: TGCGCCAGCAGCCCGGGACAGGGGGTTGGAACCTACGAGCAGTACTTC
cdr3_aa: CASSPGQGVGTYEQYF

j_call: TRBJ2-2
cdr3_length: 13
d_call: TRBD1
clone_size: few
v_call: TRBV29-1
cdr3_nt: TGCAGCGCTGAAACAGGGGGTACCGGGGAGCTGTTTTTT
cdr3_aa: CSAETGGTGELFF

j_call: TRBJ2-7
cdr3_length: 15
d_call: .
clone_size: .
v_call: TRBV11-2
cdr3_nt: TGTGCCGGCAGCTACGAGGCGGGACCTTTACACGAGCAGTACTTC
cdr3_aa: CAGSYEAGPLHEQYF

j_call: TRBJ2-7
cdr3_length: 15
d_call: .
clone_size: few
v_call: TRBV4-1
cdr3_nt: TGCGCCAGCAGCCAAGATCCTCAACTATCCTACGAGCAGTACTTC
cdr3_aa: CASSQDPQLSYEQYF

j_call: TRBJ1-1
cdr3_length: 13
d_call: .
clone_size: many
v_call: TRBV7-2
cdr3_nt: TGTGCCAGCACCTATGGACAGTACACTGAAGCTTTCTTT
cdr3_aa: CASTYGQYTEAFF

j_call: TRBJ2-1
cdr3_length: 15
d_call: TRBD1
clone_size: many
v_call: TRBV15
cdr3_nt: TGTGCCACCAGCAGTGTGGGACAGTTGCACAATGAGCAGTTCTTC
cdr3_aa: CATSSVGQLHNEQFF